This TCR beta chain emerged from a study of blood T cell repertoires in COVID-19. Study context: Nucleic acid was either cDNA or gDNA, and it came from T cells, B-cell-depleted T cells, or PBMCs.

Cohorts were determined from participant-reported clinical history. Cohort 3 recovered donors had two negative PCRs, clearance, or symptom resolution. Trimming took 1 base from V and 8 from J, leaving 11 bases between them. There are 13 residues in the CDR3. Germline V gene lookup returns CDR1 SGHVS and CDR2 FQNEAQ. Original processing notes: Amplified reference gene primers provided the basis for estimating nucleated cell counts. Profiling relied on immunoSEQ multiplex PCR, and the TCRdb table lists in-frame clones only, not all of them. The D gene and trimming were derived from the DNA, and the V and J assignments and clone size from that table. The sample lists roughly 250,000 clones, 80% to 95% occurring once.

The clonotype comes from a woman younger than 35 who had recovered from COVID-19. The chain couples TRBV7-8 to TRBJ1-2; a possible D gene is TRBD1 (5 bases). Material for sequencing was PBMCs or T cells enriched from blood (not recorded which). The CDR3 is CASSLGGVRGYTF. Here the CDR3 DNA reads TGTGCCAGCAGCTTAGGGGGGGTTCGCGGCTACACCTTC.